This entry is about one T cell receptor (beta chain). V was clipped by 5 bases and J by 2 bases, with 13 bases between them. This CDR3 spans 15 amino acids. CDR1 is MDHEN, CDR2 SYDVKM, per germline. This record comes from a study of T cells in localized non-small cell lung cancer. Clones were sequenced by immunoSEQ multiplex PCR, and TCRdb holds only the in-frame ones, with some missing. This table holds 15,000 to 20,000 clones, around 80% found once. The chain employs TRBV28 and TRBJ2-1; D gene uncertain. The material sequenced was peripheral blood, taken before any cancer treatment. The TCR sequence derives from a male donor aged 60 or over with stage I lung adenocarcinoma. CDR3 loop: CASSPPGPTYNEQFF. The CDR3 DNA sequence: TGTGCCAGCAGTCCTCCCGGACCGACCTACAATGAGCAGTTCTTC.